The present T cell receptor beta chain was sequenced within a study of blood T cell repertoires in COVID-19. V lost 0 bases to trimming and J lost 4 bases, with 10 bases between them. CDR1 is LNHDA, CDR2 SQIVND, per germline (reference sequence). CDR3 length: 15 residues. In the original workflow: Estimated nucleated cell counts came from reference gene primer amplification. The protocol was immunoSEQ multiplex PCR, while the TCRdb copy is restricted to in-frame clones and leaves out a portion. That table gives V, J and clone size, and the DNA gave D and trimming. This sample has 80,000 to 95,000 clones; around 76% occur once, and the top ten carry about 20%.

The TCR was taken from an elderly woman with active or convalescent COVID-19. The specimen was peripheral blood. The V gene is TRBV19, the J gene TRBJ2-1; D not certain. The CDR3 coding sequence is TGTGCCAGTAGTATAGATCTCGGTGAATACAATGAGCAGTTCTTC. Translated: CASSIDLGEYNEQFF. Filled out from reference TRBV19 and TRBJ2-1, the complete variable domain reads DGGITQSPKYLFRKEGQNVTLSCEQNLNHDAMYWYRQDPGQGLRLIYYSQIVNDFQKGDIAEGYSVSREKKESFPLTVTSAQKNPTAFYLCASSIDLGEYNEQFFGPGTRLTVL.